This passage covers 29 T cell receptor beta chains from one sample sequenced in a study of blood T cell repertoires in COVID-19. The table came from immunoSEQ multiplex PCR; TCRdb's copy has only in-frame clones and leaves some out. This table holds about 220,000 clones, roughly 80% found once. Sequenced input: peripheral blood. The source of these receptors is an older woman who had recovered from COVID-19.

This clone has just one count. The chain links TRBV5-8 to TRBJ2-1, with TRBD2 identical over 7 bases. CDR1 and CDR2 (germline): SGHTS, YDEGEE. J gave up 6 bases and V 3 bases, and 9 bases lay outside the gene matches. The CDR3 sequence is 15 residues long. The CDR3 sequence is CASSSAWGGLNEQFF. DNA of the CDR3: TGTGCCAGCAGCTCAGCCTGGGGGGGTCTCAATGAGCAGTTCTTC.

The V gene is TRBV3-1 (or the pseudogene TRBV3-2), the J gene TRBJ2-6; TRBD1 might be the D (6 bases). V gave up 4 bases and J gave up 2 bases, with 18 bases separating them. This CDR3 has 18 residues. Germline V gene lookup returns CDR1 LGHDT and CDR2 YNNKEL (reference sequence). The chain's CDR3 is CASSPQFLQGTGANVLTF. The CDR3 bases are TGTGCCAGCAGCCCTCAATTCTTACAGGGAACTGGGGCCAACGTCCTGACTTTC.

This clone has a single count. The chain carries TRBV19 and TRBJ1-5; perhaps TRBD1 as D (5 bases). Per the germline V gene, CDR1 is LNHDA and CDR2 is SQIVND (reference sequence). CDR3 size: 13 residues. V was shortened by 5 bases and J by 7 bases, with 12 bases between the two germline ends. In nucleotides, the CDR3 is TGTGCCAGTAGTTCAGGGCGACGGCAGCCCCAGCATTTT. Encoded protein: CASSSGRRQPQHF.

This clone was counted once. V is TRBV7-9 and J is TRBJ2-3; a possible D gene is TRBD2 (5 bases). CDR1 SEHNR and CDR2 FQNEAQ come from the germline V gene (reference sequence). Trimming cost V 3 bases and J 4 bases, with 14 bases left between them. CDR3 size: 15 residues. The CDR3 sequence: CASSFGELRADTQYF. CDR3 nucleotide sequence: TGTGCCAGCAGCTTCGGGGAGCTCCGGGCAGATACGCAGTATTTT.

This rearrangement joins TRBV20-1 to TRBJ1-2; no firm D call. Deletions cut 3 bases from V and 8 bases from J, with 19 bases between. Germline lookup yields CDR1 DFQATT and CDR2 SNEGSKA (reference sequence). The CDR3 contains 14 residues. CDR3 sequence (DNA): TGCAGTGCTAGTACTGACTCGGCTAGTAGCGGCTACACCTTC. This translates into CSASTDSASSGYTF.

J is TRBJ1-5 and V is TRBV5-1; possible D gene TRBD1, 6 bases. V lost 0 bases and J lost 8, with 15 bases in between. Germline-derived CDR1 and CDR2 are SGHRS and YFSETQ. CDR3 length: 15 amino acids. This chain's CDR3 is CASSLARGPGEPQHF. In DNA, the CDR3 is TGCGCCAGCAGCTTGGCACGGGGTCCAGGGGAGCCCCAGCATTTT. The full variable domain, in which reference TRBV5-1 and TRBJ1-5 provide the parts outside the CDR3, is KAGVTQTPRYLIKTRGQQVTLSCSPISGHRSVSWYQQTPGQGLQFLFEYFSETQRNKGNFPGRFSGRQFSNSRSEMNVSTLELGDSALYLCASSLARGPGEPQHFGDGTRLSIL.

This clone came up once. The V call is TRBV7-2, the J call TRBJ2-5; TRBD2 agrees at 7 bases. The germline V gene encodes CDR1 SGHTA and CDR2 FQGNSA. V was pared by 5 bases and J by 5 bases, with 2 bases of the junction left unmatched. This CDR3 is 12 amino acids long. CDR3: CASSVGGETQYF. DNA of the CDR3: TGTGCCAGCAGCGTGGGGGGGGAGACCCAGTACTTC.

This clone has only a few counts. The chain recombines TRBV20-1 with TRBJ2-1, with 11 bases lining up with TRBD2. Looked up from germline, CDR1 is DFQATT and CDR2 is SNEGSKA (reference sequence). V was clipped by 3 bases and J by 5 bases; unmatched bases: 6. This CDR3 spans 15 amino acids. The CDR3: CSASGGTSGNNEQFF. CDR3 DNA: TGCAGTGCTAGTGGTGGGACTAGCGGAAACAATGAGCAGTTCTTC.

The V call is TRBV24-1, the J call TRBJ2-5; 14 bases line up with TRBD2. The CDR3 consists of 17 residues. From germline, CDR1 is KGHDR and CDR2 SFDVKD. V was clipped by 4 bases and J by 11 bases; unmatched bases: 14. CDR3 amino acids: CATSDLTTSGGAGGQYF. For the CDR3, the DNA is TGTGCCACCAGTGACCTCACGACTAGCGGGGGGGCCGGAGGACAGTACTTC.

The V gene is TRBV5-4, the J gene TRBJ2-3; a weak D match, TRBD2 (7 bases). The V and J ends lost 2 bases and 3 bases respectively, with 13 bases between them. This CDR3 has 15 residues. Germline V gene lookup returns CDR1 SGHNT and CDR2 YYREEE (reference sequence). The CDR3 region has the DNA TGTGCCAGCAGCTTCTGGGGGGGCCGGACAGATACGCAGTATTTT. Encoded protein: CASSFWGGRTDTQYF.

J is TRBJ2-5 and V is TRBV18; the D gene is possibly TRBD1 (7 bases). Germline V lookup: CDR1 KGHSH, CDR2 LQKENI. The CDR3 totals 13 residues. The V end lost 6 bases, the J end lost 5 bases, and 13 bases lay between the germline ends. The CDR3 DNA sequence: TGTGCCAGCTCTCGCGGGACAGCGGAGACCCAGTACTTC. Its translation: CASSRGTAETQYF.

This clone showed up many times. The chain is built from TRBV2 and TRBJ2-1; 7 positions match TRBD1. This CDR3 comprises 14 residues. With V trimmed by 6 bases and J by 5 bases, 7 bases remained unmatched. CDR1 and CDR2 (germline): SNHLY, FYNNEI. For the CDR3, the DNA is TGTGCCAGCAGCCGTATAGGGGGCAACAATGAGCAGTTCTTC. Amino acid sequence: CASSRIGGNNEQFF. Variable domain in full (rest from reference TRBV2 and TRBJ2-1): EPEVTQTPSHQVTQMGQEVILRCVPISNHLYFYWYRQILGQKVEFLVSFYNNEISEKSEIFDDQFSVERPDGSNFTLKIRSTKLEDSAMYFCASSRIGGNNEQFFGPGTRLTVL.

The chain carries TRBV4-3 and TRBJ2-5, with D possibly TRBD1 on 7 matching bases. The germline gives CDR1 LGHNA, CDR2 YSLEER. The CDR3 contains 15 residues. V lost 4 bases and J 2 bases, leaving 14 bases between the germline ends. CDR3 protein: CASSRGTELQETQYF. In DNA form, the CDR3 reads TGCGCCAGCAGCCGCGGGACAGAACTTCAAGAGACCCAGTACTTC.

The chain combines TRBV5-1 with TRBJ1-1; 7 positions agree with TRBD1. Germline CDR1 and CDR2: SGHRS and YFSETQ. J was trimmed by 0 bases and V by 3 bases; bases with no gene match: 2. This CDR3 has 14 residues. DNA for the CDR3: TGCGCCAGCAGCTCGGGACAGCTGAACACTGAAGCTTTCTTT. Amino acids: CASSSGQLNTEAFF.

The V call is TRBV4-1, the J call TRBJ1-2, with 8 bases fitting TRBD1. CDR3 size: 17 residues. Trimming took 2 bases from V and 4 from J; bases not matched to a gene: 12. Looked up from germline, CDR1 is MGHRA and CDR2 is YSYEKL. The CDR3 sequence is CASSQPQAQGGAYGYTF. Here the CDR3 DNA reads TGCGCCAGCAGCCAACCCCAAGCACAGGGGGGCGCCTATGGCTACACCTTC.

This chain links TRBV7-2 with TRBJ2-5; D may be TRBD2 (6 bases). CDR3 length: 13 amino acids. CDR1 SGHTA and CDR2 FQGNSA come from the germline V gene. Trimming removed 1 base from V and 10 bases from J, with 13 bases in between. The CDR3 sequence: CASSLGDMRDQYF. Here the CDR3 DNA reads TGTGCCAGCAGCTTAGGAGACATGCGGGACCAGTACTTC.

The chain links TRBV7-3 to TRBJ2-1; 9 bases agree with TRBD2. Losses at the gene ends were 4 bases for V and 8 bases for J; bases not matched to a gene: 12. From germline, CDR1 is SGHTA and CDR2 FQGTGA. There are 16 residues in the CDR3. This CDR3 is CASSSPLSGGGDEQFF. CDR3 DNA sequence: TGTGCCAGCAGCTCTCCGCTTAGCGGGGGAGGGGATGAGCAGTTCTTC.

The chain recombines TRBV9 with TRBJ1-1; TRBD1 aligns across 10 bases. Trimming cost V 3 bases and J 5 bases; bases outside gene matches: 10. Looked up from germline, CDR1 is SGDLS and CDR2 is YYNGEE. This CDR3 contains 16 residues. CDR3 in amino acids: CASSGGTGEFWTEAFF. The CDR3 DNA reads as TGTGCCAGCAGCGGGGGGACAGGGGAGTTTTGGACTGAAGCTTTCTTT.

The chain couples TRBV5-6 to TRBJ1-2; 12 bases fit TRBD1. V was pared by 4 bases and J by 7 bases, with 17 bases of the junction left unmatched. The CDR3 has 18 amino acids. CDR1 is SGHDT and CDR2 is YYEEEE in the germline V gene. CDR3 loop: CASSRLRDRGPGKGGYTF. As DNA, the CDR3 is TGTGCCAGCAGCCGACTCCGGGACAGGGGGCCGGGGAAGGGTGGCTACACCTTC. The complete variable domain, with remaining parts taken from reference TRBV5-6 and TRBJ1-2, reads DAGVTQSPTHLIKTRGQQVTLRCSPKSGHDTVSWYQQALGQGPQFIFQYYEEEERQRGNFPDRFSGHQFPNYSSELNVNALLLGDSALYLCASSRLRDRGPGKGGYTFGSGTRLTVV.

The chain is built from TRBV15 and TRBJ2-7; D is undetermined. The V and J ends lost 0 bases and 2 bases respectively, with 5 bases between them. The CDR3 length is 13 residues. CDR1 and CDR2 from the germline V gene are LNHNV and YYDKDF (reference sequence). CDR3 DNA sequence: TGTGCCACCAGCAGAGAAACTACCTACGAGCAGTACTTC. Protein sequence: CATSRETTYEQYF.

The chain employs TRBV5-4 and TRBJ1-1; D not resolved. Looked up from germline, CDR1 is SGHNT and CDR2 is YYREEE (reference sequence). The CDR3 covers 13 residues. V shed 6 bases and J shed 1 base, with 10 bases lying between them. The CDR3 nucleotides read TGTGCCAGCACCACCGCGGGGAACACTGAAGCTTTCTTT. This encodes CASTTAGNTEAFF.

Turning to this clone: Other DNA sequences of this sample code for an identical CDR3. The chain recombines TRBV9 with TRBJ2-2; D possibly corresponds to TRBD2 (7 bases). CDR1 and CDR2 from the germline V gene are SGDLS and YYNGEE. The CDR3 covers 14 residues. Trimming removed 0 bases from V and 5 bases from J, with 8 bases in between. CDR3 sequence (DNA): TGTGCCAGCAGCGTAGAGGGGGGGACCGGGGAGCTGTTTTTT. Translating it yields CASSVEGGTGELFF.

The rearrangement uses TRBV25-1 and TRBJ1-1; no clear D gene. V was cut by 3 bases and J by 6 bases, with 17 bases left in between. Germline values: CDR1 MGHDK, CDR2 SYGVNS. This CDR3 region has 15 residues. CDR3 in amino acids: CASSDPLSGTPEAFF. CDR3 bases: TGTGCCAGCAGTGACCCCCTATCAGGTACCCCTGAAGCTTTCTTT. The variable domain in full, with the rest retrieved from reference TRBV25-1 and TRBJ1-1, is EADIYQTPRYLVIGTGKKITLECSQTMGHDKMYWYQQDPGMELHLIHYSYGVNSTEKGDLSSESTVSRIRTEHFPLTLESARPSHTSQYLCASSDPLSGTPEAFFGQGTRLTVV.

The chain combines TRBV12-3 or TRBV12-4 with TRBJ2-1, with TRBD2 matching 10 bases. This CDR3 is built from 13 residues. The ends lost 4 bases at V and 12 bases at J; junction bases unmatched: 6. The CDR3 is CASSSGLADRQFF. The CDR3 nucleotides are TGTGCCAGCAGTTCAGGACTAGCGGACAGGCAGTTCTTC.

The V and J genes are TRBV7-2 and TRBJ2-4, with TRBD2 identical over 9 bases. The CDR3 runs 17 residues. V trimming: 0 bases; J trimming: 3 bases; junction bases outside the gene matches: 6. The germline V gene encodes CDR1 SGHTA and CDR2 FQGNSA. DNA for the CDR3: TGTGCCAGCAGCTTAGCTGGCGGGGGGGCCGGCAAAAACATTCAGTACTTC. Its protein is CASSLAGGGAGKNIQYF.

This rearrangement joins TRBV6-1 to TRBJ2-1, with 13 nucleotides matching TRBD2. Germline V CDR1 and CDR2: MNHNS, SASEGT. This CDR3 is built from 15 residues. V gave up 1 base and J gave up 7 bases; unmatched junction bases: 1. CDR3 region: CASSEGTSGGNEQFF. The CDR3 coding sequence is TGTGCCAGCAGTGAAGGGACTAGCGGGGGAAATGAGCAGTTCTTC.

The CDR3 sequence: CASSYSSRGGSYEQYF. The DNA of the CDR3 is TGTGCCAGCAGTTACTCGAGTAGGGGGGGGTCCTACGAGCAGTACTTC. The V and J genes are TRBV6-2 or TRBV6-3 and TRBJ2-7, with D possibly matching TRBD2 (7 bases). CDR3 length: 16 residues. CDR1 is MNHEY and CDR2 is SVGEGT in the germline V gene. V was cut by 0 bases and J by 1 base, with 13 bases left in between.

This clone came up a few times. The V and J genes are TRBV5-8 and TRBJ1-2; the D gene is possibly TRBD1 (5 bases). The CDR3 extends over 12 amino acids. V was clipped by 4 bases and J by 8 bases, with 12 bases between them. Germline CDR1 SGHTS, CDR2 YDEGEE. The CDR3 reads CASSPGPRGYTF. Here the CDR3 DNA reads TGTGCCAGCAGCCCAGGGCCCCGCGGCTACACCTTC.

The chain links TRBV3-1 (or the pseudogene TRBV3-2) to TRBJ2-5, with TRBD2 matching 8 bases. Germline V gene sequence: CDR1 LGHDT, CDR2 YNNKEL (reference sequence). V lost 4 bases, J lost 2 bases, and 3 bases stayed unmatched. This CDR3 is 14 amino acids long. The CDR3 protein is CASSLSGGQETQYF. CDR3 sequence (DNA): TGTGCCAGCAGCCTAAGCGGGGGACAAGAGACCCAGTACTTC.